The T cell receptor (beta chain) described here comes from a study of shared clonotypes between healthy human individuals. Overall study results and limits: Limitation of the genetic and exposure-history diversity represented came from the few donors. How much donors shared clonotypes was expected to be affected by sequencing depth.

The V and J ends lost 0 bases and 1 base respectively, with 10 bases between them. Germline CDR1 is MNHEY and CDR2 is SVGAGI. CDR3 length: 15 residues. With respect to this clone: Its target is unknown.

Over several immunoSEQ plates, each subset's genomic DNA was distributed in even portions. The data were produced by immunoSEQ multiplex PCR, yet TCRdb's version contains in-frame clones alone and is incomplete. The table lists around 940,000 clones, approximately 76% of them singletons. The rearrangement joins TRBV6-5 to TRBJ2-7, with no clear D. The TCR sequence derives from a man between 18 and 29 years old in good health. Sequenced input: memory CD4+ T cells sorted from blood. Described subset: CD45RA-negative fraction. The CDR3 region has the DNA TGTGCCAGCAGTTACTCGGCGCGGCAGTCCTACGAGCAGTACTTC. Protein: CASSYSARQSYEQYF.